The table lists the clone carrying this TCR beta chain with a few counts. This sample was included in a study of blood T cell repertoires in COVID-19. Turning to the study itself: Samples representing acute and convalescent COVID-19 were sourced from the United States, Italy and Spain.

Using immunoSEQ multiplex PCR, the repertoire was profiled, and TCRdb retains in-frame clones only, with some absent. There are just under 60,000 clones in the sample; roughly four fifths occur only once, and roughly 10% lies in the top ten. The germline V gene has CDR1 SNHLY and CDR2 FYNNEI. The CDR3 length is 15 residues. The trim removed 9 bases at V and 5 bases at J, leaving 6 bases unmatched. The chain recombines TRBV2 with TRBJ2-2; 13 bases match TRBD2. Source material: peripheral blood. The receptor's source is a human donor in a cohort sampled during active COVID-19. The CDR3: CASKLAGGPTGELFF. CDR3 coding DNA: TGTGCCAGTAAACTAGCGGGAGGGCCAACCGGGGAGCTGTTTTTT.